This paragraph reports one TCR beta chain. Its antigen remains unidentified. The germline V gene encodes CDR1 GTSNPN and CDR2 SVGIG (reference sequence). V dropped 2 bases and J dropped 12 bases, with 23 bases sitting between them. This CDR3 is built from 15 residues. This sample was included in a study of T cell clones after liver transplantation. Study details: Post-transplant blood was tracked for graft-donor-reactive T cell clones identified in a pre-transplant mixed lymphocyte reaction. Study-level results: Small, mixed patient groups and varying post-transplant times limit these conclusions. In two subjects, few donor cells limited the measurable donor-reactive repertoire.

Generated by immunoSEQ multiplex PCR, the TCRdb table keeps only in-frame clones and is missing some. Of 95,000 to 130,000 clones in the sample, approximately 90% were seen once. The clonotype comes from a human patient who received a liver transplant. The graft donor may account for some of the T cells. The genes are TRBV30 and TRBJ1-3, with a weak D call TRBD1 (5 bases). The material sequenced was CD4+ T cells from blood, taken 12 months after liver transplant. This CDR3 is CAWSLPGAAVTGIYF. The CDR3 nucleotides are TGTGCCTGGAGTCTCCCTGGGGCAGCCGTAACAGGCATATATTTT.